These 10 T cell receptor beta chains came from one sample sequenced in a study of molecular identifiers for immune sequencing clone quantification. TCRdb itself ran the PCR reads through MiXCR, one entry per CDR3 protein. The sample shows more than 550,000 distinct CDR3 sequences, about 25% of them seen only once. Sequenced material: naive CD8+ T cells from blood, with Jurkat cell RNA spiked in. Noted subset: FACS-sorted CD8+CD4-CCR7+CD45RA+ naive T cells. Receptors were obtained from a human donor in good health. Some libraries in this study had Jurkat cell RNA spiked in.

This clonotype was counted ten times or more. This CDR3 is CASSPLNTDTQYF. CDR3 sequence (DNA): TGTGCCAGCAGCCCCCTTAACACAGATACGCAGTATTTT. This sequence joins TRBV9 and TRBJ2-3, with no clear D. Trimming took off 4 bases at V and 2 bases at J, with 8 bases between the two ends. The CDR3 extends over 13 amino acids. Per germline, CDR1 SGDLS and CDR2 YYNGEE.

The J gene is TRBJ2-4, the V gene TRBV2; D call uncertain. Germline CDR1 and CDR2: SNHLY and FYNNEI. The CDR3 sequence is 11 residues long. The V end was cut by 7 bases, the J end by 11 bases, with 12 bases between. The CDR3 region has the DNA TGTGCCAGCACAGACTCGGGCGTTCAGTACTTC. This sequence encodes CASTDSGVQYF.

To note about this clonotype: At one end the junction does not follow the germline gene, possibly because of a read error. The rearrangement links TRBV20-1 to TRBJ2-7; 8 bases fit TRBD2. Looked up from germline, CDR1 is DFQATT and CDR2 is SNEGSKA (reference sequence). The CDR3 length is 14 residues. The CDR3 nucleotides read TGCAGAGCTAGTAAGCTAGCGGGCTCCTACGAGCAGTACTTC. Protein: CRASKLAGSYEQYF.

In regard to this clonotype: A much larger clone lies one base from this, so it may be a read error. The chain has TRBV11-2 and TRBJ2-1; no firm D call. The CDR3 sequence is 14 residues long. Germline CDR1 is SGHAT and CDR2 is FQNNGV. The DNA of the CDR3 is TGTGCCAGCAGCGAGGACGTTAACTACAATAAGCAGTTCTTC. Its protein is CASSEDVNYNKQFF. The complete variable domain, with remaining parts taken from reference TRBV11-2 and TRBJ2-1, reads EAGVAQSPRYKIIEKRQSVAFWCNPISGHATLYWYQQILGQGPKLLIQFQNNGVVDDSQLPKDRFSAERLKGVDSTLKIQPAKLEDSAVYLCASSEDVNYNKQFFGPGTRLTVL.

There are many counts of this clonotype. CDR3 in amino acids: CASSGWTDNEKLFF. The CDR3, as DNA: TGTGCCAGCAGCGGGTGGACAGATAATGAAAAACTGTTTTTT. This chain connects TRBV7-6 to TRBJ1-4; weak D call: TRBD1 (6 bases). The CDR3 is 14 residues long. Germline V CDR1 and CDR2: SGHVS, FNYEAQ. The germline V and J ends were trimmed by 5 bases and 4 bases, with 11 bases remaining between them. The variable domain in full, with the rest retrieved from reference TRBV7-6 and TRBJ1-4, is GAGVSQSPRYKVTKRGQDVALRCDPISGHVSLYWYRQALGQGPEFLTYFNYEAQQDKSGLPNDRFSAERPEGSISTLTIQRTEQRDSAMYRCASSGWTDNEKLFFGSGTQLSVL.

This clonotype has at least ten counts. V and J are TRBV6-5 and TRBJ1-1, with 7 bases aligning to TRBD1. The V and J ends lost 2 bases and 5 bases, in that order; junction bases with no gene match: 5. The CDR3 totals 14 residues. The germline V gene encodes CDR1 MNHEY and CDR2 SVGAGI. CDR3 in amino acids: CASSYEGARTEAFF. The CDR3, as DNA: TGTGCCAGCAGTTACGAGGGGGCGCGGACTGAAGCTTTCTTT.

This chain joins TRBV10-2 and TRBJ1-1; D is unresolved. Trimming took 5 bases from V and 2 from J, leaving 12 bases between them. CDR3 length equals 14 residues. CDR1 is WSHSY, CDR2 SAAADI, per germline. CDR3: CASSTYRVNTEAFF. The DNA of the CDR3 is TGCGCCAGCAGTACCTATCGGGTAAACACTGAAGCTTTCTTT.

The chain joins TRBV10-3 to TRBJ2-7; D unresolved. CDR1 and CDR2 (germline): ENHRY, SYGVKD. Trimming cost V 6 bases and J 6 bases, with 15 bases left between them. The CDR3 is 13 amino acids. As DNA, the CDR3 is TGTGCCATCAGGACCCCCGAAGCGTTCGAGCAGTACGTC. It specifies CAIRTPEAFEQYV.

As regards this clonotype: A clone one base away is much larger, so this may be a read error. In DNA form, the CDR3 reads TGTGCCAGCAGGACAGGGGTTTCAACTAATGAAAGACTGTTTTTT. It codes for CASRTGVSTNERLFF. This chain joins TRBV5-4 and TRBJ1-4; the match to TRBD1 covers 8 bases. The CDR3 is made up of 15 amino acids. Germline loops: CDR1 SGHNT, CDR2 YYREEE (reference sequence).

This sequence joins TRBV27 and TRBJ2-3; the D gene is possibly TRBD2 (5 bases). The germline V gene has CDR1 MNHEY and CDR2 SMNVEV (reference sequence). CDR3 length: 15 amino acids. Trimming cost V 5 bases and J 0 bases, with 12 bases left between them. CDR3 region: CASSQIAPSTDTQYF. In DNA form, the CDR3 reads TGTGCCAGCAGTCAAATAGCGCCTAGCACAGATACGCAGTATTTT.